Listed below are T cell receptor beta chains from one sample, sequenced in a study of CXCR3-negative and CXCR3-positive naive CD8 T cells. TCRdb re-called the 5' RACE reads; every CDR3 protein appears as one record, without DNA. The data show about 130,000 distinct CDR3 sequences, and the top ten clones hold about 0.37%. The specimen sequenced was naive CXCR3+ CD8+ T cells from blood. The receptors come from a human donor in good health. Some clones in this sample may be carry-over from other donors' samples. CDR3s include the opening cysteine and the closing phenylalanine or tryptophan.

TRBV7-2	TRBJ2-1	CASSLGFRVLRAGSSYNEQFF
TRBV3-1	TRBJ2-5	CASSQDIGGRGETQYF
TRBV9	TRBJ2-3	CASSVGDRVTDTQYF
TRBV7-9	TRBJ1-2	CASSFAGMDGYTF
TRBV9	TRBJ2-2	CASKGERNTGELFF
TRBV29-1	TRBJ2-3	CSATFLGEGRTDTQYF
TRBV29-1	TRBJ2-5	CSVGIGLVGAGQETQYF
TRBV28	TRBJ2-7	CASSPPTEYYEQYF
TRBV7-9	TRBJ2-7	CASSLVGAEYSYEQYF
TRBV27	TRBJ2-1	CASSFTDTYNEQFF
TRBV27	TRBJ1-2	CASRRQEEEGYTF
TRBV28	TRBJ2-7	CAITGADAWEQYF
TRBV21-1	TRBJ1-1	CASTQTRGPRDTEAFF
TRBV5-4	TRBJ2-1	CASSFKSLTYNEQFF
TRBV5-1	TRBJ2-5	CASSLYTGSRQETQYF
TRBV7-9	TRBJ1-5	CATGEGGQPQHF
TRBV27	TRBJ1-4	CASSLGLAQGKLFF
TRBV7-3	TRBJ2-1	CASSWEVFNEQFF
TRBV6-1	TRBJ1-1	CASSEAAWRGPNTEAFF
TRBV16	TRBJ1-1	CASSHDGNTEAFF
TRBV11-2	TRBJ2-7	CASSLDNGYEQYF
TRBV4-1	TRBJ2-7	CASSQDSGRYEQYF